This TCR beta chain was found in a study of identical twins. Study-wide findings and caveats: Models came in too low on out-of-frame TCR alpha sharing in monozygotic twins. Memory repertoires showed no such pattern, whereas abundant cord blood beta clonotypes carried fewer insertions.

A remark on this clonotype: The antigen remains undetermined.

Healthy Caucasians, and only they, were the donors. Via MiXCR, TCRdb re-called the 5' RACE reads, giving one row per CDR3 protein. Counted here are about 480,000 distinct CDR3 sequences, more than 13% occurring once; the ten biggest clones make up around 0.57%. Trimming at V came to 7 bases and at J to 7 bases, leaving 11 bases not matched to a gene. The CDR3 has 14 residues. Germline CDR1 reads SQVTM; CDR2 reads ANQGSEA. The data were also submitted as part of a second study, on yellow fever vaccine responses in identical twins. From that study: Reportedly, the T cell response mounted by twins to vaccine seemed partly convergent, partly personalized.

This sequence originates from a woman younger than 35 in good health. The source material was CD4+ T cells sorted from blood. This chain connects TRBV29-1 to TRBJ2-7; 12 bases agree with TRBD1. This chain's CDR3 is CSGGRGQGAGEQYF. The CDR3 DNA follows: TGCAGCGGCGGTCGGGGACAGGGGGCGGGAGAGCAGTACTTC.